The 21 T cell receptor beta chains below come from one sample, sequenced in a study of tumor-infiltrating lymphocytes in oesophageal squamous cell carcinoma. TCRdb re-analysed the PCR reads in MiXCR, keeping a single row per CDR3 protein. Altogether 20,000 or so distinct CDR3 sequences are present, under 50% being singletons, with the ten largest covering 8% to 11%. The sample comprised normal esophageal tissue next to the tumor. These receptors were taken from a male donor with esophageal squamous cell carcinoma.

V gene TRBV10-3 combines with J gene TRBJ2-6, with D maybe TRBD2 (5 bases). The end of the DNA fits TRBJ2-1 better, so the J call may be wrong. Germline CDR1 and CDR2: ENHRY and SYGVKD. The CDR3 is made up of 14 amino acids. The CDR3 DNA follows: TGTGCCACCGGGGAAGACGGAGATGACTATGAGCAGTTCTTC. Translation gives CATGEDGDDYEQFF.

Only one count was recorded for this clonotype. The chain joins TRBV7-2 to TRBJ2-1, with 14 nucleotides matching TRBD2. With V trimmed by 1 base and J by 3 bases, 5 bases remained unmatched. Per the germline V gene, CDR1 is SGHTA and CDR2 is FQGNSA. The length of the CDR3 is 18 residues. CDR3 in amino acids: CASSLEGTSGRFYNEQFF. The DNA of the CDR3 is TGTGCCAGCAGCTTAGAGGGGACTAGCGGGAGATTCTACAATGAGCAGTTCTTC.

CDR3 coding DNA: TGTGCCAGCAGCTCGGACGGGGCGGGATCCTACGAGCAGTACTTC. Residues: CASSSDGAGSYEQYF. V usage is TRBV7-2 and J usage is TRBJ2-1; TRBD2 might be the D (6 bases). Near its end, the DNA agrees better with TRBJ2-7, so the J call may be wrong. The length of the CDR3 is 15 residues. Germline loops: CDR1 SGHTA, CDR2 FQGNSA.

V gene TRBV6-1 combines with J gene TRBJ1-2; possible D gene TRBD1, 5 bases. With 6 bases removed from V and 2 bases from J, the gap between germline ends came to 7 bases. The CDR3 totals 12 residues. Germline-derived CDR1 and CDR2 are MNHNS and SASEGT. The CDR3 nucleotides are TGTGCCAGCAGGGGGGACAACTATGGCTACACCTTC. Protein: CASRGDNYGYTF.

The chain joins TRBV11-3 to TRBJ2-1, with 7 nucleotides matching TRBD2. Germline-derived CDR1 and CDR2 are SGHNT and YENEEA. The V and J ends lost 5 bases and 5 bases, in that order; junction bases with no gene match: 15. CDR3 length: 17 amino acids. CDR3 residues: CASSGRDRGAGDNEQFF. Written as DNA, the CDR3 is TGTGCCAGCAGCGGTAGAGATAGAGGGGCGGGGGACAATGAGCAGTTCTTC. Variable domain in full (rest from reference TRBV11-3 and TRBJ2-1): EAGVVQSPRYKIIEKKQPVAFWCNPISGHNTLYWYLQNLGQGPELLIRYENEEAVDDSQLPKDRFSAERLKGVDSTLKIQPAELGDSAVYLCASSGRDRGAGDNEQFFGPGTRLTVL.

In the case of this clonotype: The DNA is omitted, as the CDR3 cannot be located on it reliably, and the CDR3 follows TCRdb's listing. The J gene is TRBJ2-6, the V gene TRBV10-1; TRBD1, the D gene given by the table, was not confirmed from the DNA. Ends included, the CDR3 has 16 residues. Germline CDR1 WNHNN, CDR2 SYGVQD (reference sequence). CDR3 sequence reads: CAGTLDRGTGWLHLRF.

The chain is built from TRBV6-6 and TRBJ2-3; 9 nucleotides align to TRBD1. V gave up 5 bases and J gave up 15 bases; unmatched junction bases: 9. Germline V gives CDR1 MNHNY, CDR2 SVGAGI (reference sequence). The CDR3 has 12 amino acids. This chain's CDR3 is CASSASRDRVYF. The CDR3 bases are TGTGCCAGCAGTGCTAGCCGGGACAGGGTTTATTTT.

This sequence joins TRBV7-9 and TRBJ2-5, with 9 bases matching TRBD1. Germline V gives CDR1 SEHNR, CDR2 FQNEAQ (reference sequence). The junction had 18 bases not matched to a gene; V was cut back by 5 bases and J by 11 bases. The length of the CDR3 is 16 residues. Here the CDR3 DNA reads TGTGCCAGCAGCCAGACCAGGGACAGGGTAAGGAATGAGCAGTACTTC. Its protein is CASSQTRDRVRNEQYF.

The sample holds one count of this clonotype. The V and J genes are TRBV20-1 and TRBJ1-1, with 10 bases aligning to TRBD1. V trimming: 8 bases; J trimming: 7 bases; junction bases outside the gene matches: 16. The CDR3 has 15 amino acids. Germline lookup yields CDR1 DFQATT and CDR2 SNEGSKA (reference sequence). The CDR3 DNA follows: TGCAGTACTAATAGAGCGACAGGGGGCAAAGGTGAAGCTTTCTTT. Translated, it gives CSTNRATGGKGEAFF.

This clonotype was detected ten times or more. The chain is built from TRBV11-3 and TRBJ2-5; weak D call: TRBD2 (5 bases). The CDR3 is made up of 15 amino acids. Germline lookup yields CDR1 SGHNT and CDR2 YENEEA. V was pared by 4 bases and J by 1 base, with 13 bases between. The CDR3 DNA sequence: TGTGCCAGCAGCTCCAGGTTCGGGATCCAAGAGACCCAGTACTTC. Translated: CASSSRFGIQETQYF.

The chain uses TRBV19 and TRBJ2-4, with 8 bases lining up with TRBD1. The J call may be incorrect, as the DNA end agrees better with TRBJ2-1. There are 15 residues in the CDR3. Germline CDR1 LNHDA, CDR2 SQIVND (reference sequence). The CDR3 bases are TGTGCCAGTAGTATTAGTCGGGACAGGAACAATGAGCAGTTCTTC. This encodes CASSISRDRNNEQFF.

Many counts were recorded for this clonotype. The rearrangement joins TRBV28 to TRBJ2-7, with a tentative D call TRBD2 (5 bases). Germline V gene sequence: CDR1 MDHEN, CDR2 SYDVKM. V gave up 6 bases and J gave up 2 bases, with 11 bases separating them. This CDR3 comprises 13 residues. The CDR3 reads CASSPSGTYEQYF. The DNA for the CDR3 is TGTGCCAGCAGCCCCAGCGGTACCTACGAGCAGTACTTC. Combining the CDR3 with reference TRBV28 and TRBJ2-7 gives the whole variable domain DVKVTQSSRYLVKRTGEKVFLECVQDMDHENMFWYRQDPGLGLRLIYFSYDVKMKEKGDIPEGYSVSREKKERFSLILESASTNQTSMYLCASSPSGTYEQYFGPGTRLTVT.

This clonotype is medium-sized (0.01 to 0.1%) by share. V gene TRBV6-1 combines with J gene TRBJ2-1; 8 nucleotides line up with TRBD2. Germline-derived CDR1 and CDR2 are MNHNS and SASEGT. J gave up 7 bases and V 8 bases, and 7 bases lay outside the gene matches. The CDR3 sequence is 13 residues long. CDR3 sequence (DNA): TGTGCCAGCTCCGGGGGGGCCGATAATGAGCAGTTCTTC. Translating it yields CASSGGADNEQFF.

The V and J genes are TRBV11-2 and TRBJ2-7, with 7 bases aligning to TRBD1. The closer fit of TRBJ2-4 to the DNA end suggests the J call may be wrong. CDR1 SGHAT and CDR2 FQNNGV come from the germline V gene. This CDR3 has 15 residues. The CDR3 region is CASSEPYRGKNIQYF. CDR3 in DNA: TGTGCCAGCAGCGAACCATACAGGGGCAAAAACATTCAGTACTTC.

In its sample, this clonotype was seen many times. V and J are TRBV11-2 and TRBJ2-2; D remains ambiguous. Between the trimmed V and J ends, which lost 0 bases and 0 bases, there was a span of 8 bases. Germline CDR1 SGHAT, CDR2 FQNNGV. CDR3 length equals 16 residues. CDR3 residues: CASSLDFAANTGELFF. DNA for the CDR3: TGTGCCAGCAGCTTAGATTTTGCGGCGAACACCGGGGAGCTGTTTTTT. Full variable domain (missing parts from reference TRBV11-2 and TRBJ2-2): EAGVAQSPRYKIIEKRQSVAFWCNPISGHATLYWYQQILGQGPKLLIQFQNNGVVDDSQLPKDRFSAERLKGVDSTLKIQPAKLEDSAVYLCASSLDFAANTGELFFGEGSRLTVL.

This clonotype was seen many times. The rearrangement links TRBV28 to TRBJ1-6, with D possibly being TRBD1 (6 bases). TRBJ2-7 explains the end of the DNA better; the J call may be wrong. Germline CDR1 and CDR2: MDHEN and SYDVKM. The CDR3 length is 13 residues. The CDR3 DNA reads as TGTGCCAGCAGTTCGGACAGTTCCTACGAGCAGTACTTC. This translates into CASSSDSSYEQYF.

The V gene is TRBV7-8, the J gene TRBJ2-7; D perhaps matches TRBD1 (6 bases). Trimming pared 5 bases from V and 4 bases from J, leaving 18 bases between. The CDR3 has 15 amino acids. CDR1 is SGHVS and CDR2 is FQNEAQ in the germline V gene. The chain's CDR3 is CASSPRGTGPYEQYF. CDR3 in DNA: TGTGCCAGCAGCCCAAGGGGGACGGGTCCGTACGAGCAGTACTTC.

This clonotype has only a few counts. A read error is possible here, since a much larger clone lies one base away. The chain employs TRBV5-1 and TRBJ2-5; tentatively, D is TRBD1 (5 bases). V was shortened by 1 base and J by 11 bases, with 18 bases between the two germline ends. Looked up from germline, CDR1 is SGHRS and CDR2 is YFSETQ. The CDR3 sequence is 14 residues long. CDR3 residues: CASSLMDLDNEQYF. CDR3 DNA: TGCGCCAGCAGCTTGATGGATTTGGACAATGAGCAGTACTTC.

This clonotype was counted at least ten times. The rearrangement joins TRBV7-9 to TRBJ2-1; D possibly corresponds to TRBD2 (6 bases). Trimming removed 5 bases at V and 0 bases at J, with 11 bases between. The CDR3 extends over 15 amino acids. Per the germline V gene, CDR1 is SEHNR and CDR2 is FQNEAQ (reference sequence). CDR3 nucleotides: TGTGCCAGCAGCCCTTGGGAGGACTCCTACAATGAGCAGTTCTTC. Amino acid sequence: CASSPWEDSYNEQFF.

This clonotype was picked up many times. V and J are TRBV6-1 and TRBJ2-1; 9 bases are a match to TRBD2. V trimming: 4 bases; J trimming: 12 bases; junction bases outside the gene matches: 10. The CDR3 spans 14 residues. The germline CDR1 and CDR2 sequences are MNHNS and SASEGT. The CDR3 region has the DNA TGTGCCAGCAGTGCTACTAGCGGGTCCAGTGCGCAGTTCTTC. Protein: CASSATSGSSAQFF.

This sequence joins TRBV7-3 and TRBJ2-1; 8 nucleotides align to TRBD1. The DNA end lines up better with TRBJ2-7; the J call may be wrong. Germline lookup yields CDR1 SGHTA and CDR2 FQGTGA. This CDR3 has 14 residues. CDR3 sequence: CASSIGQGTYEQYF. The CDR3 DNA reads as TGTGCCAGCAGCATCGGACAGGGAACCTACGAGCAGTACTTC.